The 26 T cell receptor beta chains below come from one sample, sequenced in a study of blood T cell repertoires in COVID-19 (dated by TCRdb to the early 2020s). Library creation used the immunoSEQ multiplex PCR assay. TCRdb re-hosts the immuneACCESS table, in-frame sequences only. Its copies lack some clones; in the studies checked, an unresolved V gene accounts for under half of them, and the cause for the rest is not known. The sample yields under 200,000 clones; about 89% were counted once. The ten largest make up roughly 8.8% of the sample. The material sequenced was PBMCs or T cells enriched from blood (not recorded which). These receptors originate from a woman aged 18-29 years who had recovered from COVID-19.

This chain uses TRBV9 with TRBJ2-3, with 7 bases lining up with TRBD2. Looked up from germline, CDR1 is SGDLS and CDR2 is YYNGEE. The junction had 7 bases not matched to a gene; V was cut back by 3 bases and J by 0 bases. This CDR3 region has 16 residues. Written as DNA, the CDR3 is TGTGCCAGCAGCGCCGATGATAGCGGGAGCACAGATACGCAGTATTTT. Protein product: CASSADDSGSTDTQYF.

This clone was detected once. The gene calls are TRBV18 and TRBJ1-3, with TRBD1 matching over 11 bases. The ends lost 2 bases at V and 3 bases at J; junction bases unmatched: 6. Germline V gene lookup returns CDR1 KGHSH and CDR2 LQKENI. The CDR3 totals 17 residues. CDR3 bases: TGTGCCAGCTCACCAGCGCTCGGGACAGGGGGTGGAAACACCATATATTTT. Its protein is CASSPALGTGGGNTIYF.

This chain joins TRBV18 and TRBJ1-4; 7 nucleotides line up with TRBD1. Germline V gene data show CDR1 as KGHSH and CDR2 as LQKENI. J gave up 4 bases and V 0 bases, and 5 bases lay outside the gene matches. This CDR3 is built from 16 residues. In DNA, the CDR3 is TGTGCCAGCTCACCACCAAGACAGGGCCTTAATGAAAAACTGTTTTTT. Residues: CASSPPRQGLNEKLFF.

This chain uses TRBV4-2 with TRBJ1-1, with a possible D match to TRBD1 (5 bases). This CDR3 contains 13 residues. Trimming took 2 bases from V and 10 from J, leaving 14 bases between them. The germline CDR1 and CDR2 sequences are LGHNA and YNFKEQ. In nucleotides, the CDR3 is TGTGCCAGCAGCCAACGCAAGGACACCGTAGCTTTCTTT. Amino acids: CASSQRKDTVAFF.

V usage is TRBV6-5 and J usage is TRBJ1-2; D call uncertain. The germline V and J ends were trimmed by 7 bases and 3 bases, with 12 bases remaining between them. Germline values: CDR1 MNHEY, CDR2 SVGAGI. The CDR3 spans 13 residues. The CDR3 region has the DNA TGTGCCAGCACCCCAGGCCTGTACTATGGCTACACCTTC. As protein: CASTPGLYYGYTF.

This chain connects TRBV5-1 to TRBJ2-1, with 15 bases lining up with TRBD2. This CDR3 is built from 17 residues. V trimming: 3 bases; J trimming: 6 bases; junction bases outside the gene matches: 7. CDR1 and CDR2 from the germline V gene are SGHRS and YFSETQ. CDR3: CASSSGTSGGLRNEQFF. The CDR3 DNA sequence: TGCGCCAGCAGCTCCGGGACTAGCGGGGGGTTACGCAATGAGCAGTTCTTC.

V usage is TRBV7-9 and J usage is TRBJ1-1; weak D call: TRBD1 (6 bases). Deletions cut 6 bases from V and 4 bases from J, with 12 bases between. The CDR3 consists of 13 residues. Germline values: CDR1 SEHNR, CDR2 FQNEAQ (reference sequence). In DNA form, the CDR3 reads TGTGCCAGCAGGAGACAGGCTACCACTGAAGCTTTCTTT. This translates into CASRRQATTEAFF.

The V and J genes are TRBV6-5 and TRBJ1-1; D unclear. In germline, CDR1 is MNHEY, CDR2 SVGAGI. The CDR3 consists of 13 residues. Trimming cost V 9 bases and J 4 bases, with 15 bases left between them. The CDR3 region has the DNA TGTGCCAGTAATAAGCTGCAATTCACTGAAGCTTTCTTT. The encoded protein is CASNKLQFTEAFF.

The chain uses TRBV27 and TRBJ2-7; D may be TRBD1 (6 bases). The ends were cut back, 3 bases at V and 0 bases at J, with 9 bases in the middle. CDR1 and CDR2 from the germline V gene are MNHEY and SMNVEV (reference sequence). The CDR3 has 14 amino acids. CDR3 sequence (DNA): TGTGCCAGCAGTTTCGCGGACAGCTCCTACGAGCAGTACTTC. Its translation: CASSFADSSYEQYF.

V and J are TRBV7-6 and TRBJ2-7; TRBD2 might be the D (6 bases). Trimming cost V 2 bases and J 6 bases, with 14 bases left between them. Germline V CDR1 and CDR2: SGHVS, FNYEAQ. The CDR3 has 14 amino acids. The CDR3 sequence: CASSLIADMGEQYF. The CDR3 DNA follows: TGTGCCAGCAGCTTAATAGCGGACATGGGCGAGCAGTACTTC.

The V call is TRBV6-1, the J call TRBJ1-3; no firm D call. The CDR3 loop spans 14 amino acids. Germline values: CDR1 MNHNS, CDR2 SASEGT. Trimming removed 3 bases at V and 2 bases at J, with 8 bases between. The DNA for the CDR3 is TGTGCCAGCAGTGACAGGTGGACTGGAAACACCATATATTTT. Translation: CASSDRWTGNTIYF.

The chain joins TRBV21-1 to TRBJ1-3. TRBV21-1 is designated a pseudogene. This CDR3 has 16 amino acids. CDR3: CASSKHGGGLMDTIYF. The CDR3 nucleotides read TGTGCCAGCAGCAAACATGGAGGAGGACTGATGGACACCATATATTTT.

The rearrangement uses TRBV6-5 and TRBJ1-6; D not certain. The CDR3 consists of 15 residues. V was trimmed by 3 bases and J by 0 bases, leaving 6 bases between them. Germline V gene lookup returns CDR1 MNHEY and CDR2 SVGAGI. CDR3 DNA: TGTGCCAGCAGTTATGCGAGCTCCTATAATTCACCCCTCCACTTT. Translation: CASSYASSYNSPLHF.

Only one count was recorded for this clone. The rearrangement joins TRBV13 to TRBJ2-2, with D perhaps matching TRBD2 (6 bases). V lost 5 bases and J 6 bases, leaving 13 bases between the germline ends. The CDR3 is 14 residues long. The germline gives CDR1 PRHDT, CDR2 FYEKMQ (reference sequence). The CDR3 DNA reads TGTGCCAGCAGCCTCCGACTAGGAGCCGGGGAGCTGTTTTTT. Amino acid sequence: CASSLRLGAGELFF.

The chain links TRBV25-1 to TRBJ1-4; TRBD1 aligns across 10 bases. Losses at the gene ends were 4 bases for V and 5 bases for J; bases not matched to a gene: 7. The CDR3 runs to 16 residues. Germline V gene lookup returns CDR1 MGHDK and CDR2 SYGVNS. The CDR3 loop is CASSGVRQGANEKLFF. In nucleotides, the CDR3 is TGTGCCAGCAGTGGGGTCCGACAGGGGGCAAATGAAAAACTGTTTTTT.

The CDR3 reads CASRTGTGNGYTF. Here the CDR3 DNA reads TGTGCCAGCAGGACCGGGACAGGGAACGGCTACACCTTC. The chain has TRBV12-3 or TRBV12-4 and TRBJ1-2; 9 nucleotides line up with TRBD1. The CDR3 totals 13 residues. Trimming cost V 6 bases and J 8 bases; bases outside gene matches: 7.

The chain couples TRBV28 to TRBJ1-3, with a possible D match to TRBD1 (6 bases). Deletions cut 6 bases from V and 0 bases from J, with 12 bases between. The CDR3 consists of 15 residues. The germline gives CDR1 MDHEN, CDR2 SYDVKM. The CDR3 here is CASRGRDNSGNTIYF. Written as DNA, the CDR3 is TGTGCCAGCAGGGGCCGGGACAACTCTGGAAACACCATATATTTT.

The V gene is TRBV27, the J gene TRBJ2-7; D perhaps matches TRBD2 (5 bases). The germline gives CDR1 MNHEY, CDR2 SMNVEV (reference sequence). The V and J ends lost 3 bases and 3 bases respectively, with 9 bases between them. There are 13 residues in the CDR3. Here the CDR3 DNA reads TGTGCCAGCAGTTTTTCGGGGAACTACGAGCAGTACTTC. It codes for CASSFSGNYEQYF.

The rearrangement uses TRBV19 and TRBJ2-2, with D tentatively TRBD1 (5 bases). Trimming stripped 10 bases from V and 0 bases from J, with 15 bases between. Germline V gene lookup returns CDR1 LNHDA and CDR2 SQIVND (reference sequence). The CDR3 sequence is 15 residues long. Written as DNA, the CDR3 is TGTGCCACTAAAAGGACACCCTCGAACACCGGGGAGCTGTTTTTT. This translates into CATKRTPSNTGELFF.

The chain has TRBV28 and TRBJ2-1; 8 positions match TRBD2. Per germline, CDR1 MDHEN and CDR2 SYDVKM. V was pared by 5 bases and J by 7 bases, with 13 bases of the junction left unmatched. The CDR3 contains 16 residues. CDR3 sequence: CASSPYRGGALNEQFF. The CDR3 DNA reads as TGTGCCAGCAGTCCCTATCGGGGGGGGGCCTTAAATGAGCAGTTCTTC.

The chain recombines TRBV25-1 with TRBJ2-1, with a possible D match to TRBD2 (7 bases). The CDR3 runs 16 residues. Germline CDR1 MGHDK, CDR2 SYGVNS. V was shortened by 1 base and J by 7 bases, with 17 bases between the two germline ends. CDR3 loop: CASSEFIGGRGNEQFF. The CDR3 DNA is TGTGCCAGCAGTGAATTTATCGGGGGGCGCGGGAATGAGCAGTTCTTC.

V gene TRBV29-1 combines with J gene TRBJ1-6; the D is unclear. Germline V gene lookup returns CDR1 SQVTM and CDR2 ANQGSEA. V was pared by 5 bases and J by 5 bases, with 13 bases between. The CDR3 runs to 14 residues. In DNA, the CDR3 is TGCAGCGTTCAAGGAACAGCCGATAATTCACCCCTCCACTTT. It encodes CSVQGTADNSPLHF.

The chain carries TRBV7-9 and TRBJ2-7; 10 positions agree with TRBD1. Germline loops: CDR1 SEHNR, CDR2 FQNEAQ (reference sequence). This CDR3 contains 17 residues. J lost 2 bases, V lost 4 bases, and 11 bases had no gene match. The CDR3 reads CASSSFSGTGVTYEQYF. Written as DNA, the CDR3 is TGTGCCAGCAGCTCGTTTTCCGGGACAGGGGTAACCTACGAGCAGTACTTC.

This clone was seen more than once but under ten times. The DNA of the CDR3 is TGTGCCAGCAGCCCCAGGGGGGATCAGCCCCAGCATTTT. Residues: CASSPRGDQPQHF. The chain uses TRBV3-1 (or the pseudogene TRBV3-2) and TRBJ1-5, with 7 nucleotides matching TRBD1. V shed 4 bases, J shed 5 bases, and the junction held 2 bases outside the gene matches. This CDR3 is built from 13 residues. The germline V gene has CDR1 LGHDT and CDR2 YNNKEL (reference sequence).

The chain employs TRBV5-6 and TRBJ1-1; tentatively, D is TRBD1 (6 bases). Germline V gives CDR1 SGHDT, CDR2 YYEEEE. The V gene lost 3 bases and the J gene lost 7 bases, with 16 bases spanning the gap. The CDR3 spans 14 residues. The CDR3 DNA sequence: TGTGCCAGCAGCTGGGGTACAGGGACCATTGAAGCTTTCTTT. Translating gives CASSWGTGTIEAFF.

The CDR3: CASSLFQGRAEQYF. The CDR3 coding sequence is TGTGCCAGCAGTTTATTTCAGGGGCGGGCCGAGCAGTACTTC. This chain links TRBV27 with TRBJ2-7; weak D call: TRBD1 (6 bases). V gave up 1 base and J gave up 6 bases, with 13 bases separating them. Germline V gives CDR1 MNHEY, CDR2 SMNVEV (reference sequence). The CDR3 length is 14 residues.